The 5 T cell receptor beta chains below all came from one sample that was sequenced in a study of T-cell memory formation after mild COVID-19. MiXCR, run by TCRdb on the 5' RACE reads, gives a single entry per CDR3 protein. The sample lists approximately 490,000 distinct CDR3 sequences, roughly 21% occurring once. The sequenced sample consisted of PBMCs or a T cell subset sorted from them (not recorded which). The origin of the receptors is an adult woman who had mild COVID-19 (a few samples of this study predate the infection). Cell type and time point are not known.

About this clonotype: The junction does not match germline at one end; this may be a read error. V is TRBV11-2 and J is TRBJ2-7; weak D call: TRBD2 (6 bases). This CDR3 comprises 9 residues. The germline CDR1 and CDR2 sequences are SGHAT and FQNNGV. CDR3 sequence reads: CASSPGVFF. In DNA, the CDR3 is TGTGCCAGCAGCCCGGGAGTCTTCTTC.

The chain carries TRBV20-1 and TRBJ2-3; tentatively, D is TRBD2 (7 bases). CDR1 DFQATT and CDR2 SNEGSKA come from the germline V gene (reference sequence). The CDR3 runs 15 residues. The ends were cut back, 4 bases at V and 6 bases at J, with 20 bases in the middle. The CDR3 sequence: CSAKRAGAIWDTQYF. The CDR3 nucleotides read TGCAGTGCTAAAAGGGCGGGGGCCATTTGGGATACGCAGTATTTT.

The rearrangement links TRBV12-3 or TRBV12-4 to TRBJ2-3; 7 bases line up with TRBD2. V shed 7 bases, J shed 1 base, and the junction held 5 bases outside the gene matches. This CDR3 has 14 amino acids. The CDR3 region has the DNA TGTGCCAGCATTCCGGGGGGTCGCACAGATACGCAGTATTTT. Protein: CASIPGGRTDTQYF.

This sequence joins TRBV25-1 and TRBJ2-3, with D possibly TRBD2 on 6 matching bases. V was clipped by 3 bases and J by 3 bases, with 19 bases between them. The CDR3 consists of 17 residues. Germline V gene sequence: CDR1 MGHDK, CDR2 SYGVNS. This CDR3 is CASSESGQGGGTDTQYF. The CDR3 coding sequence is TGTGCCAGCAGTGAGTCGGGCCAGGGAGGAGGGACAGATACGCAGTATTTT.

This clonotype has more than one count but fewer than ten. The chain uses TRBV6-6 and TRBJ2-7; weak D call: TRBD1 (7 bases). The germline V gene encodes CDR1 MNHNY and CDR2 SVGAGI (reference sequence). V gave up 6 bases and J gave up 3 bases, with 18 bases separating them. CDR3 length: 15 residues. CDR3 DNA sequence: TGTGCCAGCAGGGGAGGCGGGACAGCCTACTACGAGCAGTACTTC. Amino acid sequence: CASRGGGTAYYEQYF.